These T cell receptor beta chains were read from a single sample in a study of cytomegalovirus exposure and HLA in healthy donors. The data were produced by immunoSEQ multiplex PCR, yet TCRdb's version contains in-frame clones alone and is incomplete. Of 70,000 to 75,000 clones listed, roughly 94% are singletons. The material sequenced was PBMCs. The receptor source for this set is a woman aged 18 to 35 in good health and CMV-seropositive. Each CDR3 is given with its conserved first and last residue. D genes are given only for firm matches. Size tells how often a clone was seen (once, few, many) or the class of an expanded clone, and some rows leave it out.

J | V | size | D | CDR3 | DNA
TRBJ1-1 | TRBV10-3 | - | - | CAISESGDVNTEAFF | TGTGCCATCAGTGAGTCAGGAGATGTGAACACTGAAGCTTTCTTT
TRBJ1-6 | TRBV28 | - | - | CASSLFAGQKNSPLHF | TGTGCCAGCAGTTTATTTGCGGGGCAGAAGAATTCACCCCTCCACTTT
TRBJ1-1 | TRBV10-1 | - | - | CASSDTMNTEAFF | TGCGCCAGCAGTGACACAATGAACACTGAAGCTTTCTTT
TRBJ2-2 | TRBV4-2 | once | TRBD1 | CASSQDLKGGWMTGELFF | TGTGCCAGCAGCCAAGATCTCAAAGGGGGCTGGATGACCGGGGAGCTGTTTTTT
TRBJ1-3 | TRBV10-3 | - | - | CAISESREGVSGNTIYF | TGTGCCATCAGTGAGTCTCGAGAGGGCGTCTCTGGAAACACCATATATTTT
TRBJ1-2 | TRBV6-1 | - | - | CASSETPNYGYTF | TGTGCCAGCAGCGAGACACCTAACTATGGCTACACCTTC
TRBJ1-6 | TRBV15 | - | TRBD1 | CATTQEDTTGGNSPLHF | TGTGCCACCACCCAAGAGGACACGACAGGGGGCAATTCACCCCTCCACTTT
TRBJ2-5 | TRBV4-1 | - | - | CASSQQGQETQYF | TGCGCCAGCAGCCAACAGGGCCAAGAGACCCAGTACTTC
TRBJ2-1 | TRBV30 | - | - | CAWSVPSLATDEQFF | TGTGCCTGGAGTGTACCAAGTCTGGCCACAGATGAGCAGTTCTTC
TRBJ1-3 | TRBV6-5 | - | - | CASSYSGVSGNTIYF | TGTGCCAGCAGTTACTCCGGGGTCTCTGGAAACACCATATATTTT
TRBJ2-5 | TRBV7-2 | few | TRBD2 | CASSPYPTSGETQYF | TGTGCCAGCAGCCCATACCCGACTAGCGGAGAGACCCAGTACTTC